This TCR beta chain originates from a study of neurological immune-mediated disorders. Regarding the study as a whole: TCR-beta repertoires seemed private in all groups, with no expanded CDR3 amino acid sequences shared.

The study built sorted libraries from 1 million CD4+ or CD8+ T cells. In its sample, this clonotype was seen many times. The antigen is unknown. Germline CDR1 is MDHEN and CDR2 is SYDVKM. Trimming took 7 bases from V and 6 from J, leaving 19 bases between them. This CDR3 contains 14 residues. Synthesis of cDNA was accomplished via 5'RACE employing 10-nucleotide random UMIs. MiXCR, run by TCRdb on the 5' RACE reads, gives a single entry per CDR3 protein. The table shows around 17,000 distinct CDR3 sequences, with 3.5% occurring only once. This receptor was obtained from a woman aged 40 to 55 in good health. This chain links TRBV28 with TRBJ2-7; perhaps D is TRBD1 or TRBD2 (5 bases each). Sequenced input: CD8+ T cells from blood. The CDR3 nucleotides read TGTGCCAGCAACCTACTGGGCGAAGGGACCGAGCAGTACTTC. This codes for CASNLLGEGTEQYF.